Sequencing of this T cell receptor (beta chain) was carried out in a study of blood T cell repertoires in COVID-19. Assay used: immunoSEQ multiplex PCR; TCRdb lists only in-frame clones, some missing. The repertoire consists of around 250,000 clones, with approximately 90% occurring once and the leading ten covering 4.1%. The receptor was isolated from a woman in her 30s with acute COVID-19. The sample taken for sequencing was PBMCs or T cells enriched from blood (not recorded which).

CDR3 DNA: TGTGCCACCAGCAGAGACCCGGGACAGGCCTACGAGCAGTACTTC. It is translated as CATSRDPGQAYEQYF. The chain carries TRBV15 and TRBJ2-7, with TRBD1 matching over 8 bases. Germline V CDR1 and CDR2: LNHNV, YYDKDF (reference sequence). J lost 2 bases, V lost 0 bases, and 3 bases had no gene match. There are 15 residues in the CDR3.